The 2 T cell receptor beta chains below all came from one sample that was sequenced in a study of T-cell reconstitution after alpha-beta-depleted transplantation in children (dated by TCRdb to 2016 to 2017). The protocol used for the library was PCR. TCRdb names Illumina HiSeq 2500 as the instrument used. TCR libraries were prepared with molecular barcoding, using unique molecular identifiers to normalize TCRbeta repertoire quantification. TCRdb itself trimmed the public reads at Q25 with fastp, ran MiXCR and retained productive beta chains. CDR3 protein sequences are deduplicated, and each keeps its most common genes and DNA. This sample comprises hundreds of thousands of distinct CDR3 sequences, 16% of them detected only once. Just over 40% of the sample goes to the ten largest clones. Sample treatment or condition, as interpreted from the label and publication: allogeneic hematopoietic cell transplantation with graft depleted of TCRalphabeta T cells and CD19 B cells.

Sequencing was performed on PBMCs, mostly from graft donor cells, taken 360 days after TCRalphabeta/CD19-depleted stem cell transplant. The receptors were sampled from a male patient between 2 and 9 years old who had a stem cell transplant for acute lymphoblastic leukemia, so the T cells may come from the graft donor.

This chain uses TRBV4-3 with TRBJ2-1, with 12 nucleotides matching TRBD2. The CDR3 consists of 16 residues. The germline CDR1 and CDR2 sequences are LGHNA and YSLEER. With 0 bases clipped from V and 9 bases from J, the junction kept 6 bases outside the gene matches. The CDR3 DNA follows: TGCGCCAGCAGCCAAGATTCTGCTAGCGGGAGGGGTGAGCAGTTCTTC. Protein sequence: CASSQDSASGRGEQFF.

This clonotype was counted only a few times. The rearrangement links TRBV10-3 to TRBJ2-7; 9 nucleotides align to TRBD2. Germline assignment: CDR1 ENHRY and CDR2 SYGVKD. The CDR3 spans 18 residues. Trimming cost V 0 bases and J 0 bases; bases outside gene matches: 9. The CDR3 region is CAISESVVAGEGSYEQYF. CDR3 bases: TGTGCCATCAGTGAGTCGGTGGTAGCGGGAGAGGGCTCCTACGAGCAGTACTTC.